The entry that follows covers one T cell receptor (beta chain) sequence. The target of this receptor is not known. Per-base quality was not reported, and no clone a single base away is much larger than it. The CDR3 measures 18 amino acids from cysteine to phenylalanine. The sequence is cut down to CDR3 DNA, 54 bases in frame from base 1. CDR1 and CDR2 are drawn from the germline V gene: SGHTS, YDEGEE. V sheds 4 bases and J sheds 0 bases, leaving 20 bases between their ends. Reading the label with the study, this specimen's time point is: baseline before first vaccination. Vaccinee samples were obtained from the UK trials COV001 and COV002, which included a single-blind randomized controlled phase 2/3 trial of AZD1222 (ChAdOx1 nCoV-19) in healthy adults. For TCRbeta chain sequencing, PBMC samples were collected from trial participants at day 0 and at day 28 after the second dose. The sample belongs to a study of T cell responses to AZD1222 COVID-19 vaccine (dated by TCRdb to about 2021). About the full investigation: AZD1222 recipients given second doses at about 4 weeks or at about 12 weeks were pooled, since spike-specific TCR depth and breadth were not found to differ between the two schedules. TCR sequencing covered roughly 230 trial participants: about 210 given two doses of AZD1222 and 26 given two doses of MenACWY control vaccine. Trial participants were enrolled by age into subgroups of 18-55, 56-69 and 70-plus years, and roughly 160, 29 and 62 TCR-sequenced participants, respectively, were included in these subgroups. Overall results and qualifications from the work: The 56-69-year group was small, and its depth increase did not reach significance, likely because of low power. Epitopes outside the regions mutated in the B.1.351 and B.1.1.7 variants were reportedly recognized by nearly half of the unique spike-specific TCRs. A significant rise in spike-specific TCR breadth and depth was observed after two AZD1222 doses relative to day 0 and relative to MenACWY recipients. No day 14 peak-response samples were available, so repertoires were characterized only after the peak T cell response. Participants were mostly white British, with more females than males. The authors suggested clonal diversity may have been underestimated. Only 5 to 7 AZD1222 recipients were SARS-CoV-2 seropositive at baseline, limiting conclusions about previously exposed vaccinees. The whole spike protein was spanned by vaccine-associated CD4 TCRs, and dominant responses were seen in regions 160-218 and 743-854.

The CDR3 regions of human TCRbeta chains were analyzed by immunosequencing. The source study handled its data this way. Repertoire TCRs were checked for matches against a reference library of SARS-CoV-2-specific TCRs that had been generated using the MIRA antigen-specificity platform. Breadth meant the fraction of unique TCRs that were SARS-CoV-2-associated, whereas depth meant the fraction of total T cells that were SARS-CoV-2-associated. Using the MIRA data, each spike-specific TCR was assigned both to the spike region to which the TCR was reactive and to a CD4 or CD8 class. Log10-transformed breadth and depth values were compared by one-way ANOVA with Sidak's multiple comparisons tests. TCRdb mirrors the immuneACCESS table, restricted to in-frame sequences. Some clones are absent from its copies; in checked studies, under half trace to an unresolved V gene, and the reason for the others is unknown. V, J and clone size derive from that table, while D and trimming were established from the DNA sequence. The sample profile shows some 120,000 clones; roughly 84% of them were found once. Clones ranked in the top ten supply around 6.2% of the sample.

The receptor was derived from an adult in good health. The material was peripheral blood, obtained on day 0 of AZD1222 vaccination. The chain employs TRBV5-8 and TRBJ1-5; the D gene assignment is ambiguous. The sequenced DNA: TGTGCCAGCAGCCTCACCCAAATGATTCCCTATAGCAATCAGCCCCAGCATTTT. This sequence encodes CASSLTQMIPYSNQPQHF.